Below are 15 T cell receptor beta chains sequenced from a single sample in a study of read filtering for tumor transcriptome and immune sequencing. From 400 to 450 ng of RNA, a library with molecular barcoded alpha/delta and beta/gamma adaptors was made. TCRdb re-called the reads with MiXCR, one entry per CDR3 protein. Of around 58,000 distinct CDR3 sequences listed, about 14% are singletons. The sample consisted of a population of CD138-negative cells sorted from bone marrow. The receptors were gathered from a donor aged 40 or over with multiple myeloma.

The table lists this clonotype with many counts. The chain employs TRBV20-1 and TRBJ1-5, with 9 bases that match TRBD1. The CDR3 sequence is 16 residues long. In germline, CDR1 is DFQATT, CDR2 SNEGSKA (reference sequence). V shed 0 bases and J 5 bases; nucleotides not matched to a gene: 8. CDR3 DNA: TGCAGTGCTAGAGATCTAGGCCGACAGGGGGATCAGCCCCAGCATTTT. Its translation is CSARDLGRQGDQPQHF.

The V gene is TRBV18, the J gene TRBJ1-1; D gene unclear. From germline, CDR1 is KGHSH and CDR2 LQKENI. CDR3 size: 12 residues. Trimming took 0 bases from V and 7 from J, leaving 6 bases between them. The CDR3 region has the DNA TGTGCCAGCTCACCACCGGGCTTTGAAGCTTTCTTT. It codes for CASSPPGFEAFF.

This clonotype appeared many times. The chain has TRBV11-2 and TRBJ2-2; no clear D. The V end lost 5 bases, the J end lost 0 bases, and 10 bases lay between the germline ends. CDR1 SGHAT and CDR2 FQNNGV come from the germline V gene. This CDR3 is 15 amino acids long. The CDR3 sequence: CASSPWGTNTGELFF. The CDR3 DNA sequence: TGTGCCAGCAGCCCCTGGGGAACGAACACCGGGGAGCTGTTTTTT.

In its sample, this clonotype was seen many times. The chain combines TRBV29-1 with TRBJ2-3, with 8 bases lining up with TRBD1. Germline V gene lookup returns CDR1 SQVTM and CDR2 ANQGSEA. V lost 1 base, J lost 4 bases, and 4 bases stayed unmatched. There are 14 residues in the CDR3. The CDR3 region is CSVEGTGRPDTQYF. In nucleotides, the CDR3 is TGCAGCGTTGAAGGGACAGGGAGGCCAGATACGCAGTATTTT.

This clonotype appeared many times. The chain has TRBV29-1 and TRBJ1-1; maybe TRBD1 (5 bases). The ends were cut back, 7 bases at V and 4 bases at J, with 13 bases in the middle. The CDR3 loop spans 12 amino acids. Germline values: CDR1 SQVTM, CDR2 ANQGSEA. CDR3 sequence: CSAVVGLTEAFF. In DNA form, the CDR3 reads TGCAGCGCAGTGGTGGGACTCACTGAAGCTTTCTTT.

This clonotype was found many times. The rearrangement links TRBV29-1 to TRBJ2-7; D might be TRBD1 (6 bases). This CDR3 has 14 residues. The ends were cut back, 5 bases at V and 0 bases at J, with 14 bases in the middle. The germline V gene encodes CDR1 SQVTM and CDR2 ANQGSEA. The CDR3 sequence is CSVTGYRSSYEQYF. The CDR3 nucleotides are TGCAGCGTTACAGGGTACAGGAGCTCCTACGAGCAGTACTTC.

This clonotype has at least ten counts. The V call is TRBV5-1, the J call TRBJ1-1; D remains ambiguous. The length of the CDR3 is 13 residues. V was clipped by 4 bases and J by 8 bases, with 15 bases between them. Looked up from germline, CDR1 is SGHRS and CDR2 is YFSETQ. The CDR3 DNA reads as TGCGCCAGCAGCGAATCGGGAACAGAAGAAGCTTTCTTT. Amino acid sequence: CASSESGTEEAFF. The whole variable domain, filled in from reference TRBV5-1 and TRBJ1-1, reads KAGVTQTPRYLIKTRGQQVTLSCSPISGHRSVSWYQQTPGQGLQFLFEYFSETQRNKGNFPGRFSGRQFSNSRSEMNVSTLELGDSALYLCASSESGTEEAFFGQGTRLTVV.

This clonotype was counted many times. This chain joins TRBV5-1 and TRBJ2-6; possible D gene TRBD2, 6 bases. Germline V gives CDR1 SGHRS, CDR2 YFSETQ. V shed 0 bases and J shed 2 bases, with 9 bases lying between them. The CDR3 runs 16 residues. The CDR3 sequence: CASSLAAGPGANVLTF. The CDR3 DNA reads as TGCGCCAGCAGCTTGGCCGCGGGGCCTGGGGCCAACGTCCTGACTTTC.

This clonotype came up many times. J is TRBJ2-7 and V is TRBV27; D might be TRBD2 (6 bases). The germline V gene has CDR1 MNHEY and CDR2 SMNVEV (reference sequence). V was clipped by 4 bases and J by 4 bases, with 14 bases between them. This CDR3 has 14 amino acids. The chain's CDR3 is CASSSTGGTYEQYF. CDR3 bases: TGTGCCAGCAGTTCTACCGGCGGGACTTACGAGCAGTACTTC.

This clonotype was found a few times. The chain couples TRBV12-3 or TRBV12-4 to TRBJ1-1; TRBD1 is a possible D gene (6 bases). The CDR3 loop spans 13 amino acids. V was clipped by 6 bases and J by 5 bases, with 13 bases between them. The CDR3 region is CASRPLTGTEAFF. The CDR3 DNA is TGTGCCAGCAGACCCCTTACAGGGACTGAAGCTTTCTTT.

The DNA of the CDR3 is TGCGCCAGCAGCCAAAGACCAACTAGCGGGAGTTACGAGCAGTACTTC. It specifies CASSQRPTSGSYEQYF. This chain links TRBV4-1 with TRBJ2-7, with 11 bases aligning to TRBD2. The ends lost 2 bases at V and 4 bases at J; junction bases unmatched: 7. This CDR3 comprises 16 residues. Germline V gene lookup returns CDR1 MGHRA and CDR2 YSYEKL.

Concerning this clonotype itself: A far larger clone is one nucleotide away, so this likely arose from a read error. The chain has TRBV7-2 and TRBJ1-6; 7 bases are a match to TRBD1. Germline CDR1 and CDR2: SGHTA and FQGNSA. The CDR3 loop spans 16 amino acids. The J segment lost 0 bases and the V segment lost 5 bases, leaving 4 bases of the junction unmatched. CDR3 sequence (DNA): TGTGCCAGCAGCGTCAGGGGGAGCTCCTATAATTCACCCCTCCACTTT. This translates into CASSVRGSSYNSPLHF. The complete variable domain, with remaining parts taken from reference TRBV7-2 and TRBJ1-6, reads GAGVSQSPSNKVTEKGKDVELRCDPISGHTALYWYRQSLGQGLEFLIYFQGNSAPDKSGLPSDRFSAERTGGSVSTLTIQRTQQEDSAVYLCASSVRGSSYNSPLHFGNGTRLTVT.

The V gene is TRBV5-5, the J gene TRBJ2-4; 7 bases agree with TRBD1. The germline V gene has CDR1 SGHKS and CDR2 YYEKEE (reference sequence). The CDR3 spans 15 residues. The J segment lost 0 bases and the V segment lost 4 bases, leaving 4 bases of the junction unmatched. CDR3 sequence: CASSMGQLAKNIQYF. CDR3 DNA sequence: TGTGCCAGCAGCATGGGACAGCTAGCCAAAAACATTCAGTACTTC.

The rearrangement uses TRBV5-1 and TRBJ2-1; 7 nucleotides match TRBD2. Germline loops: CDR1 SGHRS, CDR2 YFSETQ. The CDR3 loop spans 15 amino acids. The ends lost 0 bases at V and 6 bases at J; junction bases unmatched: 6. Written as DNA, the CDR3 is TGCGCCAGCAGCTTGGTACGGGCGGGAGTCAATGAGCAGTTCTTC. Protein sequence: CASSLVRAGVNEQFF.

This chain links TRBV29-1 with TRBJ1-3; D not resolved. Per germline, CDR1 SQVTM and CDR2 ANQGSEA. V lost 4 bases, J lost 0 bases, and 4 bases lay in between. The length of the CDR3 is 12 residues. The CDR3 loop is CSVGDSGNTIYF. In DNA, the CDR3 is TGCAGCGTTGGAGACTCTGGAAACACCATATATTTT.